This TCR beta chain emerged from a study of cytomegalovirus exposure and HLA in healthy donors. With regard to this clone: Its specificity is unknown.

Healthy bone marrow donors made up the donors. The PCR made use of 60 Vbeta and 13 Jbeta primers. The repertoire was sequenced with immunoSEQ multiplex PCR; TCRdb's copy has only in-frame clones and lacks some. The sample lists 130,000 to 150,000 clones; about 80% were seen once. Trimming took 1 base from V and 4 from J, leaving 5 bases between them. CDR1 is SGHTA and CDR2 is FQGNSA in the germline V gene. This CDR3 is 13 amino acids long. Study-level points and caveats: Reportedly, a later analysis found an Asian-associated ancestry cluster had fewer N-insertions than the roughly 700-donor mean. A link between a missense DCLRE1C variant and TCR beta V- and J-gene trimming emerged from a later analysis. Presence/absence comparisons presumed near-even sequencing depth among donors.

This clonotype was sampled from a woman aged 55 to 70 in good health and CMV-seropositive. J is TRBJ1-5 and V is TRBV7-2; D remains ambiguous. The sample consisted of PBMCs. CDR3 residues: CASSLVQNQPQHF. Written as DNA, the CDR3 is TGTGCCAGCAGCTTAGTACAGAATCAGCCCCAGCATTTT.